This entry concerns a single T cell receptor (beta chain). The data were taken from a study of blood T cell repertoires in COVID-19. The overall study: From T cells, B-cell-depleted T cells, or PBMCs came the material, which was cDNA or gDNA.

Germline values: CDR1 GTSNPN, CDR2 SVGIG (reference sequence). This CDR3 region has 13 residues. The V gene lost 7 bases and the J gene lost 1 base, with 11 bases spanning the gap. Sequenced by immunoSEQ multiplex PCR; TCRdb stores in-frame clones only, minus some. The sample consists of 35,000 to 50,000 clones, 88% of them appearing once. Source material: peripheral blood. The chain has TRBV30 and TRBJ1-5, with D uncertain. This TCR was recovered from a human donor in a cohort sampled during active COVID-19. The CDR3 DNA sequence: TGTGCCTACCAAGAGGGCAGCAATCAGCCCCAGCATTTT. This translates into CAYQEGSNQPQHF.